A single sample gave rise to the 19 T cell receptor beta chains below, sequenced in a study of blood T cells in healthy people across ages. The second PCR ran roughly 7 to 11 cycles with a sample-barcoded 5' primer and J-beta primers. A single record per CDR3 protein comes from TCRdb applying MiXCR to the 5' RACE reads. The sample lists 650,000 to 700,000 distinct CDR3 sequences, roughly half occurring once. Sequenced sample: blood. The receptors here all came from a woman older than 75 in good health.

The table lists this clonotype with a few counts. A clone one base away is much larger, so this may be a read error. The V and J genes are TRBV3-1 and TRBJ2-3, with a possible D match to TRBD2 (6 bases). Trimming shortened V by 3 bases and J by 8 bases, and 15 bases separated the two germline ends. Germline CDR1 and CDR2: LGHDT and YNNKEL (reference sequence). CDR3 length equals 14 residues. As DNA, the CDR3 is TGTGCCAGCAGCCAGGCTGGCGGGATGGGTACGCAGTATTTT. Its protein product is CASSQAGGMGTQYF.

This sequence joins TRBV7-2 and TRBJ1-1; D not resolved. Germline CDR1 reads SGHTA; CDR2 reads FQGNSA. Trimming pared 2 bases from V and 4 bases from J, leaving 17 bases between. There are 16 residues in the CDR3. CDR3 sequence (DNA): TGTGCCAGCAGCTTAATCTCATCGGGGTTTGGCACTGAAGCTTTCTTT. Protein product: CASSLISSGFGTEAFF. Complete variable domain (other parts from reference TRBV7-2 and TRBJ1-1): GAGVSQSPSNKVTEKGKDVELRCDPISGHTALYWYRQSLGQGLEFLIYFQGNSAPDKSGLPSDRFSAERTGGSVSTLTIQRTQQEDSAVYLCASSLISSGFGTEAFFGQGTRLTVV.

This sequence joins TRBV28 and TRBJ1-1; D possibly corresponds to TRBD1 (6 bases). Deletions cut 5 bases from V and 8 bases from J, with 24 bases between. The CDR3 runs 16 residues. CDR1 and CDR2 from the germline V gene are MDHEN and SYDVKM. The CDR3 DNA is TGTGCCAGCAGTCCACCCGCGACAGGTTCTACGGGAGAAGCTTTCTTT. Translation: CASSPPATGSTGEAFF.

This clonotype was seen more than once but under ten times. The chain combines TRBV7-2 with TRBJ2-7; TRBD1 might be the D (5 bases). The CDR3 totals 13 residues. Trimming stripped 5 bases from V and 4 bases from J, with 12 bases between. Germline-derived CDR1 and CDR2 are SGHTA and FQGNSA. DNA for the CDR3: TGTGCCAGCAGCCCCGGGCCAGGGTACGAGCAGTACTTC. This codes for CASSPGPGYEQYF.

The CDR3 is CASSFPTGSKETQYF. The CDR3 region has the DNA TGCGCCAGCAGCTTTCCAACAGGCAGTAAAGAGACCCAGTACTTC. This chain joins TRBV5-1 and TRBJ2-7, with a weak D call TRBD1 (5 bases). The tail of the sequence fits TRBJ2-5 better, so the J call may be wrong. The CDR3 is 15 amino acids. The germline V gene encodes CDR1 SGHRS and CDR2 YFSETQ.

Of note for this clonotype: This may come from a read error, since a much larger clone is one base off. The rearrangement uses TRBV29-1 and TRBJ2-5, with a tentative D call TRBD2 (6 bases). The CDR3 consists of 13 residues. Germline-derived CDR1 and CDR2 are SQVTM and ANQGSEA. Deletions cut 3 bases from V and 11 bases from J, with 19 bases between. This chain's CDR3 is CSVESGADNEQYF. The CDR3, as DNA: TGCAGCGTTGAGTCGGGAGCCGACAATGAGCAGTACTTC.

The rearrangement joins TRBV21-1 to TRBJ1-1. TRBV21-1 is a pseudogene locus. The CDR3 length is 15 residues. The CDR3 loop reads CASSKLRGRDTEAFF. The CDR3 bases are TGTGCCAGCAGCAAATTAAGAGGGAGAGACACTGAAGCTTTCTTT.

This sequence joins TRBV13 and TRBJ2-2; 10 nucleotides line up with TRBD2. The germline gives CDR1 PRHDT, CDR2 FYEKMQ (reference sequence). The CDR3 has 17 amino acids. Germline trimming cut 0 bases from V and 4 bases from J; bases unmatched to any gene: 5. CDR3 coding DNA: TGTGCCAGCAGCTTAGGAAATATAGCGGGAGGCACCGGGGAGCTGTTTTTT. Amino acids: CASSLGNIAGGTGELFF.

This clonotype was recorded many times. V gene TRBV5-1 combines with J gene TRBJ1-6; 8 nucleotides align to TRBD1. Germline CDR1 is SGHRS and CDR2 is YFSETQ. The CDR3 spans 19 residues. V lost 7 bases, J lost 7 bases, and 22 bases stayed unmatched. CDR3 coding DNA: TGCGCCAGCTTAACAGGGACAGGCCTCTTCAGGGGTTTGAATTCACCCCTCCACTTT. It yields the protein CASLTGTGLFRGLNSPLHF.

In this sample, this clonotype turned up many times. The chain carries TRBV7-9 and TRBJ2-5; 11 bases line up with TRBD1. This CDR3 has 15 amino acids. J was trimmed by 3 bases and V by 6 bases; bases with no gene match: 6. Per germline, CDR1 SEHNR and CDR2 FQNEAQ (reference sequence). This CDR3 is CASSRGQGAKETQYF. In DNA form, the CDR3 reads TGTGCCAGCAGTCGAGGACAGGGGGCGAAAGAGACCCAGTACTTC. The full variable domain, with the rest looked up from reference TRBV7-9 and TRBJ2-5, is DTGVSQNPRHKITKRGQNVTFRCDPISEHNRLYWYRQTLGQGPEFLTYFQNEAQLEKSRLLSDRFSAERPKGSFSTLEIQRTEQGDSAMYLCASSRGQGAKETQYFGPGTRLLVL.

The chain is built from TRBV10-3 and TRBJ2-7, with 10 bases lining up with TRBD2. The V and J ends lost 6 bases and 2 bases, in that order; junction bases with no gene match: 7. Germline assignment: CDR1 ENHRY and CDR2 SYGVKD. The CDR3 totals 15 residues. CDR3 protein: CAISWLSGRAYEQYF. CDR3 nucleotide sequence: TGTGCCATCAGCTGGCTGAGCGGGAGGGCCTACGAGCAGTACTTC.

V gene TRBV27 combines with J gene TRBJ1-2; 8 bases fit TRBD1. The germline gives CDR1 MNHEY, CDR2 SMNVEV (reference sequence). This CDR3 region has 14 residues. V dropped 4 bases and J dropped 3; count of bases not matched to a gene: 4. The CDR3 loop is CASSWRQGYYGYTF. CDR3 coding DNA: TGTGCCAGCAGTTGGAGACAGGGGTACTATGGCTACACCTTC.

Ten or more counts support this clonotype. The rearrangement uses TRBV7-2 and TRBJ1-2; weak D call: TRBD1 (5 bases). This CDR3 region has 15 residues. CDR1 and CDR2 (germline): SGHTA, FQGNSA. The ends were cut back, 5 bases at V and 3 bases at J, with 16 bases in the middle. Here the CDR3 DNA reads TGTGCCAGCAGCATAAACCACAGGTCGGACTATGGCTACACCTTC. Translation gives CASSINHRSDYGYTF.

This clonotype was counted many times. At one boundary the junction diverges from the germline segment, which might be a read error. The V gene is TRBV10-3, the J gene TRBJ2-7, with TRBD1 identical over 7 bases. In germline, CDR1 is ENHRY, CDR2 SYGVKD. The CDR3 sequence is 15 residues long. CDR3 DNA: TGTGCCATCAGTGGCATCGGGACAGACCCCTACGAACAGTACTTC. This gives the protein CAISGIGTDPYEQYF.

Concerning this clonotype itself: Mismatch with germline at one junction end may stem from a read error. The chain employs TRBV6-5 and TRBJ2-4; 9 positions match TRBD1. The DNA end favors TRBJ2-7, so the J call may be wrong. Germline CDR1 is MNHEY and CDR2 is SVGAGI. The CDR3 extends over 15 amino acids. CDR3 protein: CVSSYSGTGWNEQYF. The DNA for the CDR3 is TGTGTCAGCAGTTACTCGGGGACAGGGTGGAACGAGCAGTACTTC.

On this clonotype itself: A read error may explain this, as a much larger clone is one base away. The V call is TRBV11-1, the J call TRBJ2-1; either TRBD1 or TRBD2 may fit D (5 bases each). V dropped 7 bases and J dropped 13 bases, with 20 bases sitting between them. CDR1 is SGHAT and CDR2 is FQDESV in the germline V gene (reference sequence). The CDR3 consists of 13 residues. The CDR3 loop is CASTRDGKETQFF. The CDR3 nucleotides read TGTGCCAGCACCCGGGACGGCAAAGAGACCCAGTTCTTC.

This clonotype showed up many times. The chain is built from TRBV20-1 and TRBJ2-3; D call uncertain. Germline assignment: CDR1 DFQATT and CDR2 SNEGSKA (reference sequence). The V end was cut by 4 bases, the J end by 2 bases, with 4 bases between. The CDR3 loop spans 11 amino acids. CDR3 nucleotides: TGCAGTGCTACCGTCACAGATACGCAGTATTTT. This sequence encodes CSATVTDTQYF.

For this clonotype: A much larger clone lies a single base off, so this may be a read error. CDR3 loop: CASSQDLSIREQYF. DNA for the CDR3: TGCGCCAGCAGCCAAGATCTTTCTATCCGGGAGCAGTACTTC. The chain has TRBV4-1 and TRBJ2-7; no firm D call. Trimming took 0 bases from V and 7 from J, leaving 13 bases between them. Per the germline V gene, CDR1 is MGHRA and CDR2 is YSYEKL. The CDR3 runs 14 residues.

This clonotype has a count of ten or more. The V gene is TRBV28, the J gene TRBJ2-4; D perhaps matches TRBD2 (6 bases). The CDR3 contains 15 residues. CDR1 MDHEN and CDR2 SYDVKM come from the germline V gene. V was trimmed by 7 bases and J by 0 bases, leaving 13 bases between them. In DNA, the CDR3 is TGTGCCAGCAAAGGCGGGGCCCTAGCCAAAAACATTCAGTACTTC. Its translation: CASKGGALAKNIQYF.